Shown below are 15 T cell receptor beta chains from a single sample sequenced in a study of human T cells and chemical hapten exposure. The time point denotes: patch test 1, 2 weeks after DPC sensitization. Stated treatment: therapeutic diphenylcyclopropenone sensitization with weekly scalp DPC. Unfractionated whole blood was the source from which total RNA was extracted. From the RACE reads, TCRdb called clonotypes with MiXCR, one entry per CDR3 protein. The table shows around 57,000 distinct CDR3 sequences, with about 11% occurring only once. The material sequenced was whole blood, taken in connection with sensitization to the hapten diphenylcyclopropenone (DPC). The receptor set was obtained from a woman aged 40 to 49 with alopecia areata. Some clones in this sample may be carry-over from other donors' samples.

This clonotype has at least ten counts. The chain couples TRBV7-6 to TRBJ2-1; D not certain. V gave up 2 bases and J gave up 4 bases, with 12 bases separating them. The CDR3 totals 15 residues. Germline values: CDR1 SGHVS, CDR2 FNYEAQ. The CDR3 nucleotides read TGTGCCAGCAGCTTAAGCCCCTCGAGGTACAATGAGCAGTTCTTC. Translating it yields CASSLSPSRYNEQFF.

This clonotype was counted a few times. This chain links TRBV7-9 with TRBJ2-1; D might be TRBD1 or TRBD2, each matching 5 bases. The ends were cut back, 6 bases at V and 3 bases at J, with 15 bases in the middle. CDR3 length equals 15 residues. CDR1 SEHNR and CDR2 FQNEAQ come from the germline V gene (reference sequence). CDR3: CASSIGDGIYNEQFF. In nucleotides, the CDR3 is TGTGCCAGCAGTATAGGGGACGGGATCTACAATGAGCAGTTCTTC. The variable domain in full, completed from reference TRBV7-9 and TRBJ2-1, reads DTGVSQNPRHKITKRGQNVTFRCDPISEHNRLYWYRQTLGQGPEFLTYFQNEAQLEKSRLLSDRFSAERPKGSFSTLEIQRTEQGDSAMYLCASSIGDGIYNEQFFGPGTRLTVL.

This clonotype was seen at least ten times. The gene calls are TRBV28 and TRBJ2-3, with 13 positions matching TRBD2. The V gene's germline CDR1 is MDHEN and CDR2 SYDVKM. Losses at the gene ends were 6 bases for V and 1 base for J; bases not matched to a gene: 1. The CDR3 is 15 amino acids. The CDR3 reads CASRGTSGGTDTQYF. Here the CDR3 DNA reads TGTGCCAGCAGGGGGACTAGCGGGGGCACAGATACGCAGTATTTT. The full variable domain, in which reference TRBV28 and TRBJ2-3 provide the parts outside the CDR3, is DVKVTQSSRYLVKRTGEKVFLECVQDMDHENMFWYRQDPGLGLRLIYFSYDVKMKEKGDIPEGYSVSREKKERFSLILESASTNQTSMYLCASRGTSGGTDTQYFGPGTRLTVL.

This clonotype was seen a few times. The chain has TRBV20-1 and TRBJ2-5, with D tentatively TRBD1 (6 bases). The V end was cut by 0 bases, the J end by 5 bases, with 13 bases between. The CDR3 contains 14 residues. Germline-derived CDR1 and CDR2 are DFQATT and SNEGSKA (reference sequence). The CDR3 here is CSARDLTGKETQYF. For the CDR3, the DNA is TGCAGTGCTAGAGATTTAACAGGGAAGGAGACCCAGTACTTC.

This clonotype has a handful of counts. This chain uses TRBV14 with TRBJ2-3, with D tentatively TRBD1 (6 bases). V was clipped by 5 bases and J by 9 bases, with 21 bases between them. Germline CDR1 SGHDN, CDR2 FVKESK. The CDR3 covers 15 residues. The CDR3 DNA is TGTGCCAGCAGCTTTACTAGACAGGACTTGGGCACGCAGTATTTT. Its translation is CASSFTRQDLGTQYF.

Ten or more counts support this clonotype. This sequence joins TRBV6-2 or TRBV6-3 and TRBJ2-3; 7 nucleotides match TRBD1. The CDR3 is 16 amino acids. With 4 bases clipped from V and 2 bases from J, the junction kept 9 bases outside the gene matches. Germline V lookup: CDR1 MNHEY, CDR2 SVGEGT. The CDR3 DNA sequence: TGTGCCAGCAGTTCTAGACAGGGTACGACCACAGATACGCAGTATTTT. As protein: CASSSRQGTTTDTQYF.

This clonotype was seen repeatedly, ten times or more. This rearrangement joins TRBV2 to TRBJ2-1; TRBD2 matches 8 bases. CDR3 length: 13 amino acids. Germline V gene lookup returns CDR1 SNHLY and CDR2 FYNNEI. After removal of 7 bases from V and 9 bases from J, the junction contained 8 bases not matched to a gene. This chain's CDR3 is CASMGLVGREQFF. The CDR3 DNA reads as TGTGCCAGCATGGGACTAGTGGGCCGTGAGCAGTTCTTC.

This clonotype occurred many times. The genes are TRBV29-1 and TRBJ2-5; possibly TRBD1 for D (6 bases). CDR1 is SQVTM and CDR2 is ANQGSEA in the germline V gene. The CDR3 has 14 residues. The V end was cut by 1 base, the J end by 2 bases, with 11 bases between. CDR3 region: CSVEGTGNQETQYF. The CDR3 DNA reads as TGCAGCGTTGAAGGTACAGGGAATCAAGAGACCCAGTACTTC.

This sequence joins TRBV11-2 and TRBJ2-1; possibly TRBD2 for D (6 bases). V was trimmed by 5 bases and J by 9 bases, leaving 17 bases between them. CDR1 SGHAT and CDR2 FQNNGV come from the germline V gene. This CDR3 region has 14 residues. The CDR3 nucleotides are TGTGCCAGCAGCGGGACTTTTCCTGGGCTTGAGCAGTTCTTC. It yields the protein CASSGTFPGLEQFF.

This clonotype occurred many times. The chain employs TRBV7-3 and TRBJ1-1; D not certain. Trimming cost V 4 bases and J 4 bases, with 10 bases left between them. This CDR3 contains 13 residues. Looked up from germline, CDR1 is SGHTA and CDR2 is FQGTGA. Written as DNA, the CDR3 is TGTGCCAGCAGCTCCGCGGGAGGCACTGAAGCTTTCTTT. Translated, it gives CASSSAGGTEAFF.

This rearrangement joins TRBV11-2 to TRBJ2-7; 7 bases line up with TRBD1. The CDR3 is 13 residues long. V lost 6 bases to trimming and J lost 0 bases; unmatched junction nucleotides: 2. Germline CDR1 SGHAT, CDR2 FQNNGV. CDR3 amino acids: CASRWTGSYEQYF. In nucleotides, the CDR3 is TGTGCCAGCAGATGGACAGGCTCCTACGAGCAGTACTTC.

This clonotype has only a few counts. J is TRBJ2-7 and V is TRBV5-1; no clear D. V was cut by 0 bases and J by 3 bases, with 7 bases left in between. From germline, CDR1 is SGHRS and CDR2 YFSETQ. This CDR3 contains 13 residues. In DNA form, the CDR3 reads TGCGCCAGCAGCTTGGACAGCATCTACGAGCAGTACTTC. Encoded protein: CASSLDSIYEQYF.

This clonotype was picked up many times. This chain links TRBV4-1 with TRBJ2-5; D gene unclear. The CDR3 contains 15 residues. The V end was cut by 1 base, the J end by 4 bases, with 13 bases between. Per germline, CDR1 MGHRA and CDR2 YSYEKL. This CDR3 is CASSQGVRTGETQYF. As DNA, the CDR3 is TGCGCCAGCAGCCAAGGGGTCAGGACGGGAGAGACCCAGTACTTC.

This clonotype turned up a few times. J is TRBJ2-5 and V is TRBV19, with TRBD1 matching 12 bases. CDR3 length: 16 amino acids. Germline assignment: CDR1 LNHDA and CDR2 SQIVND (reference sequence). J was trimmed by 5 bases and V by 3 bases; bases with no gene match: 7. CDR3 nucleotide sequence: TGTGCCAGTAGTATGGGGACAGGGGGCGTTTCGGAGACCCAGTACTTC. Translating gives CASSMGTGGVSETQYF.

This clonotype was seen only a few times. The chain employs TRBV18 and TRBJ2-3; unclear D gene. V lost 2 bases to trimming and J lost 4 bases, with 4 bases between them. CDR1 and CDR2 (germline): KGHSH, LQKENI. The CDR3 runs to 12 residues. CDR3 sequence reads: CASSPSADTQYF. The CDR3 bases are TGTGCCAGCTCACCATCCGCAGATACGCAGTATTTT.